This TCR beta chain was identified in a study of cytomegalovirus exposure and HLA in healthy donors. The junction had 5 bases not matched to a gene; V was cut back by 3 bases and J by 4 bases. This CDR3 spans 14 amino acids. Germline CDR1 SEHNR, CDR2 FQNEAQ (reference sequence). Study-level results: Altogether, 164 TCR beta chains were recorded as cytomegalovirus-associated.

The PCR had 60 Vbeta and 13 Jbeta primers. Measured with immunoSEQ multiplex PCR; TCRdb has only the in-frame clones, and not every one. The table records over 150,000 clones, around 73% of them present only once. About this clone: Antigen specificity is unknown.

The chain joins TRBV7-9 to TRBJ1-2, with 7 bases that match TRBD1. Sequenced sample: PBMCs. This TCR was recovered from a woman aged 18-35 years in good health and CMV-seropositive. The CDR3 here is CASSFGTAPYGYTF. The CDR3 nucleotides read TGTGCCAGCAGCTTCGGGACAGCCCCCTATGGCTACACCTTC.